This T cell receptor (beta chain) was observed in a study of early T cells in non-severe SARS-CoV-2 infection. Study overall: Investigators sequenced bulk RNA drawn from unsorted whole blood, and chains remained unpaired.

Unique molecular identifier tags were affixed to discrete cDNA molecules. TCRdb reprocessed the 5' RACE reads via MiXCR and lists one record per CDR3 protein. This table has about 84,000 distinct CDR3 sequences, 9.5% to 13% appearing once. This clonotype came up many times. Sequenced input: whole blood. The sequence was collected from an adult who was a healthcare worker with PCR-confirmed SARS-CoV-2 infection or an uninfected control (not recorded which).

This CDR3 is CASSYFPENYGYTF. For the CDR3, the DNA is TGTGCCAGCAGTTATTTCCCAGAGAACTATGGCTACACCTTC. The V call is TRBV6-6, the J call TRBJ1-2; D is uncertain. Germline assignment: CDR1 MNHNY and CDR2 SVGAGI (reference sequence). The CDR3 is 14 amino acids. V was pared by 3 bases and J by 2 bases, with 10 bases between.